The 12 T cell receptor beta chains reported below all come from one sample, sequenced in a study of blood T cells in healthy people across ages. Using a J-beta primer mix together with a sample-barcoded 5' primer, a second PCR was run for roughly 6 to 12 cycles. MiXCR was run by TCRdb on the 5' RACE reads, yielding one entry per CDR3 protein. The sample holds about 1.8 million distinct CDR3 sequences, around half seen once. Material for sequencing was blood. Receptor source: a woman aged 35 to 49 in good health.

The gene calls are TRBV6-6 and TRBJ1-5, with D possibly being TRBD1 (5 bases). Germline lookup yields CDR1 MNHNY and CDR2 SVGAGI (reference sequence). Trimming stripped 0 bases from V and 4 bases from J, with 13 bases between. The length of the CDR3 is 16 residues. CDR3: CASSYSTGDGNQPQHF. The CDR3 DNA reads TGTGCCAGCAGTTACTCGACGGGGGATGGGAATCAGCCCCAGCATTTT.

V is TRBV14 and J is TRBJ2-7; unclear D gene. CDR3 length: 17 amino acids. Per germline, CDR1 SGHDN and CDR2 FVKESK. V lost 2 bases to trimming and J lost 0 bases, with 17 bases between them. DNA for the CDR3: TGTGCCAGCAGCCAAACAATACAAACAATAAGCTCCTACGAGCAGTACTTC. Translated: CASSQTIQTISSYEQYF.

This clonotype was observed a few times. This rearrangement joins TRBV7-2 to TRBJ2-3, with unresolved D. Trimming took off 4 bases at V and 0 bases at J, with 11 bases between the two ends. CDR3 length: 15 residues. Germline values: CDR1 SGHTA, CDR2 FQGNSA. CDR3: CASSSISTSTDTQYF. The CDR3 DNA reads as TGTGCCAGCAGCTCTATTAGCACTAGCACAGATACGCAGTATTTT.

The chain links TRBV6-6 to TRBJ1-2; no reliable D call. V lost 2 bases and J 2 bases, leaving 6 bases between the germline ends. Germline-derived CDR1 and CDR2 are MNHNY and SVGAGI (reference sequence). The CDR3 sequence is 13 residues long. CDR3 nucleotide sequence: TGTGCCAGCAGTTACCAGTTAAACTATGGCTACACCTTC. Encoded protein: CASSYQLNYGYTF.

This chain connects TRBV6-5 to TRBJ2-5; TRBD2 aligns across 7 bases. V trimming: 8 bases; J trimming: 0 bases; junction bases outside the gene matches: 9. The germline V gene has CDR1 MNHEY and CDR2 SVGAGI. There are 15 residues in the CDR3. The DNA of the CDR3 is TGTGCCAGCTCTGATCGTAGCGGGTACCAAGAGACCCAGTACTTC. Its protein product is CASSDRSGYQETQYF.

The chain employs TRBV28 and TRBJ1-1; 7 bases match TRBD1. The CDR3 runs to 15 residues. The V segment lost 5 bases and the J segment 6 bases; nucleotides outside the gene matches: 12. CDR1 and CDR2 (germline): MDHEN, SYDVKM. CDR3 nucleotides: TGTGCCAGCAGTCTTATCAGGGGGAAGGTCGCTGAAGCTTTCTTT. Protein sequence: CASSLIRGKVAEAFF.

J is TRBJ2-1 and V is TRBV14, with D possibly being TRBD2 (6 bases). Looked up from germline, CDR1 is SGHDN and CDR2 is FVKESK. V lost 5 bases to trimming and J lost 5 bases, with 13 bases between them. This CDR3 spans 14 amino acids. This chain's CDR3 is CASSRRWGDNEQFF. The DNA for the CDR3 is TGTGCCAGCAGCAGAAGGTGGGGGGACAATGAGCAGTTCTTC.

The rearrangement uses TRBV21-1 and TRBJ2-7; TRBD1 is the table's D call, not checked against the DNA. TRBV21-1 is recorded as a pseudogene. The CDR3 consists of 16 residues. The CDR3 is CASSKGPAADSYEQYF. Here the CDR3 DNA reads TGTGCCAGCAGCAAAGGCCCGGCAGCTGACTCCTACGAGCAGTACTTC.

This clonotype was found a few times. The chain carries TRBV20-1 and TRBJ2-7; D might be TRBD1 or TRBD2, each matching 5 bases. From germline, CDR1 is DFQATT and CDR2 SNEGSKA (reference sequence). The CDR3 is 15 residues long. V was cut by 6 bases and J by 4 bases, with 22 bases left in between. CDR3 bases: TGCAGTGCCCGCGAGGGGCCGGGCCTCATGTACGAGCAGTACTTC. Its protein is CSAREGPGLMYEQYF.

The J gene is TRBJ2-5, the V gene TRBV6-2 or TRBV6-3; D is unclear. Germline CDR1 reads MNHEY; CDR2 reads SVGEGT. CDR3 length: 15 amino acids. V lost 4 bases, J lost 11 bases, and 23 bases lay in between. CDR3 amino acids: CASSWVSHSYNEQYF. The CDR3 nucleotides are TGTGCCAGCAGTTGGGTCAGCCACTCCTACAATGAGCAGTACTTC.

V is TRBV28 and J is TRBJ2-5; 9 nucleotides match TRBD1. Near its end, the DNA agrees better with TRBJ2-7, so the J call may be wrong. The CDR3 is 15 amino acids. CDR1 and CDR2 from the germline V gene are MDHEN and SYDVKM. CDR3 nucleotide sequence: TGTGCCAGCAGTCCACCTGGGACAGGGACCCACGAGCAGTACTTC. It is translated as CASSPPGTGTHEQYF.

The chain has TRBV20-1 and TRBJ2-5; D might be TRBD2 (6 bases). Germline V gene lookup returns CDR1 DFQATT and CDR2 SNEGSKA (reference sequence). This CDR3 is built from 12 residues. Between the trimmed V and J ends, which lost 2 bases and 9 bases, there was a span of 13 bases. Written as DNA, the CDR3 is TGCAGTGCTAGACAGGGACTGAAGGCCCAGTACTTC. Translating it yields CSARQGLKAQYF.